The clone carrying this T cell receptor beta chain was observed a few times. Its target is unknown. The data were taken from a study of cytomegalovirus exposure and HLA in healthy donors. Study results and caveats: The classifier reportedly diagnosed cytomegalovirus status with high specificity and sensitivity.

Between the trimmed V and J ends, which lost 1 base and 0 bases, there was a span of 10 bases. CDR3 length equals 15 residues. Germline CDR1 SGHTA, CDR2 FQGNSA. TCRdb keeps only in-frame clones here, not all; method: immunoSEQ multiplex PCR. The sample carries roughly 75,000 clones, around 94% recorded once. Sequencing used PBMCs. The chain joins TRBV7-2 to TRBJ2-7; weak D call: TRBD1 (6 bases). This sequence was found in a woman aged 18-30 years in good health and CMV-seropositive. The DNA for the CDR3 is TGTGCCAGCAGCTTAGTTACAGGGAGCTCCTACGAGCAGTACTTC. Translating gives CASSLVTGSSYEQYF.